These T cell receptor beta chains were read from a single sample in a study of blood T cell repertoires in COVID-19. Some clones are missing from TCRdb's copy, which holds only in-frame ones; the method was immunoSEQ multiplex PCR. The sample contains 380,000 or so clones, roughly 87% of which appear only once. Sequencing was carried out using PBMCs or T cells enriched from blood (not recorded which). The receptors here all came from a middle-aged woman with acute COVID-19. Both conserved end residues are part of each CDR3. Each record gives: J gene, D gene, V gene, clone size, CDR3 protein, CDR3 DNA. The D gene is left open where the match is weak. Some rows have no size entry. The others give once, few or many, or a class for an expanded clone.

TRBJ2-1,TRBD2,TRBV10-2,NA,CASSESGRGGHNEQFF,TGCGCCAGCAGTGAGTCGGGTCGGGGGGGCCACAATGAGCAGTTCTTC
TRBJ2-3,TRBD2,TRBV3-1/TRBV3-2,NA,CASSQASSGPYTDTQYF,TGTGCCAGCAGCCAAGCTTCTAGCGGGCCCTACACAGATACGCAGTATTTT
TRBJ2-1,TRBD2,TRBV7-9,NA,CASSLASASGSYNEQFF,TGTGCCAGCAGCTTAGCATCGGCTAGCGGATCCTACAATGAGCAGTTCTTC
TRBJ2-1,TRBD2,TRBV30,NA,CAWSGLAGGPFDEQFF,TGTGCCTGGAGTGGACTAGCGGGGGGGCCTTTTGATGAGCAGTTCTTC
TRBJ1-2,NA,TRBV6-5,NA,CATLNPWQAGYTF,TGTGCCACCCTAAATCCGTGGCAGGCCGGCTACACCTTC
TRBJ1-1,NA,TRBV11-2,NA,CASSALGGAFF,TGTGCCAGCAGCGCCCTGGGGGGGGCTTTCTTT
TRBJ2-7,NA,TRBV19,NA,CASMEQADSYEQYF,TGTGCCAGTATGGAACAGGCCGATTCCTACGAGCAGTACTTC
TRBJ1-2,NA,TRBV2,NA,CASSDSGDYGYTF,TGTGCCAGCAGTGATTCCGGGGATTATGGCTACACCTTC
TRBJ1-1,NA,TRBV6-5,NA,CASSRGLNTEAFF,TGTGCCAGCAGTCGGGGTCTGAACACTGAAGCTTTCTTT
TRBJ1-2,NA,TRBV5-1,few,CASSLGQPGYGYTF,TGCGCCAGCAGCTTAGGACAGCCCGGCTATGGCTACACCTTC
TRBJ1-2,TRBD1,TRBV7-9,once,CASSWTGTGNGYTF,TGTGCCAGCAGCTGGACCGGGACAGGGAACGGCTACACCTTC
TRBJ2-7,TRBD2,TRBV20-1,NA,CSASAGGSRYYEQYF,TGCAGTGCTAGTGCGGGGGGCTCCCGATACTACGAGCAGTACTTC
TRBJ2-5,TRBD1,TRBV2,NA,CASSGDRGPETQYF,TGTGCCAGCAGCGGGGACAGGGGGCCGGAGACCCAGTACTTC
TRBJ1-4,TRBD1,TRBV5-1,NA,CASSTTRQGANEKLFF,TGCGCCAGCAGCACAACCCGACAGGGGGCTAATGAAAAACTGTTTTTT
TRBJ1-3,NA,TRBV7-2,NA,CASSSYRDNTIYF,TGTGCCAGCAGCTCTTACAGGGATAACACCATATATTTT
TRBJ2-1,NA,TRBV9,once,CASSVVGASSYNEQFF,TGTGCCAGCAGCGTAGTTGGGGCAAGCTCCTACAATGAGCAGTTCTTC
TRBJ1-3,TRBD1,TRBV7-9,NA,CASSWGQGSGNTIYF,TGTGCCAGCAGCTGGGGACAGGGCTCTGGAAACACCATATATTTT
TRBJ2-6,NA,TRBV14,few,CASSLQATGANVLTF,TGTGCCAGCAGCCTACAGGCTACCGGGGCCAACGTCCTGACTTTC
TRBJ2-3,TRBD1,TRBV30,NA,CAWRRGRGTDTQYF,TGTGCCTGGAGAAGGGGGCGAGGCACAGATACGCAGTATTTT
TRBJ1-3,NA,TRBV7-2,NA,CASSFPPGSGNTIYF,TGTGCCAGCAGCTTTCCCCCGGGCTCTGGAAACACCATATATTTT
TRBJ1-3,TRBD1,TRBV10-3,NA,CAIRQGASGNTIYF,TGTGCCATCAGACAGGGGGCTTCTGGAAACACCATATATTTT
TRBJ2-1,TRBD2,TRBV4-2,few,CASSQDQLAGGQSSYNEQFF,TGTGCCAGCAGCCAAGATCAACTAGCGGGGGGCCAAAGCTCCTACAATGAGCAGTTCTTC
TRBJ1-2,TRBD1,TRBV5-1,NA,CASSLDRGYNGYTF,TGCGCCAGCAGCTTGGACAGGGGGTACAATGGCTACACCTTC
TRBJ1-5,NA,TRBV6-1,once,CASSEMAAYSNQPQHF,TGTGCCAGCAGTGAAATGGCGGCTTATAGCAATCAGCCCCAGCATTTT
TRBJ2-3,TRBD2,TRBV2,NA,CASSDGLAGGDTQYF,TGTGCCAGCAGTGATGGACTAGCGGGTGGGGATACGCAGTATTTT
TRBJ2-7,TRBD1,TRBV5-1,once,CASGQGPYEQYF,TGCGCCAGCGGACAGGGGCCCTACGAGCAGTACTTC
TRBJ1-1,NA,TRBV18,NA,CASSPSRETNTEAFF,TGTGCCAGCTCACCGAGCCGGGAGACGAACACTGAAGCTTTCTTT
TRBJ2-5,NA,TRBV5-5,NA,CASSLSGRETQYF,TGTGCCAGCAGCTTGTCGGGGAGGGAGACCCAGTACTTC
TRBJ1-2,NA,TRBV7-9,NA,CASSLDLGGNYGYTF,TGTGCCAGCAGCTTAGATCTCGGCGGTAACTATGGCTACACCTTC
TRBJ1-2,TRBD1,TRBV5-6,NA,CASSLGPGGSGYTF,TGTGCCAGCAGCTTGGGGCCAGGGGGGAGTGGCTACACCTTC
TRBJ1-2,NA,TRBV5-8,NA,CASSTAFVVYGYTF,TGTGCCAGCAGTACCGCGTTTGTTGTCTATGGCTACACCTTC
TRBJ1-1,TRBD1,TRBV5-1,NA,CASSLGAQGLGAFF,TGCGCCAGCAGCTTGGGGGCACAGGGGCTAGGAGCTTTCTTT
TRBJ1-4,NA,TRBV18,NA,CASSPTATNEKLFF,TGTGCCAGCTCCCCGACAGCGACTAATGAAAAACTGTTTTTT
TRBJ2-3,NA,TRBV7-2,NA,CASSSGLSTDTQYF,TGTGCCAGCAGCTCAGGACTAAGCACAGATACGCAGTATTTT
TRBJ1-4,NA,TRBV3-1/TRBV3-2,NA,CASSQRQAGEKLFF,TGTGCCAGCAGCCAACGACAGGCCGGTGAAAAACTGTTTTTT
TRBJ2-3,NA,TRBV4-2,NA,CASSQDTRNTQYF,TGTGCCAGCAGCCAAGACACTCGAAATACGCAGTATTTT
TRBJ1-2,NA,TRBV3-1/TRBV3-2,NA,CASSQQNGGYTF,TGTGCCAGCAGCCAACAAAACGGGGGCTACACCTTC
TRBJ1-2,TRBD1,TRBV18,NA,CASSPDLTGYYGYTF,TGTGCCAGCTCACCGGACCTGACAGGGTACTATGGCTACACCTTC
TRBJ2-7,TRBD2,TRBV7-2,NA,CASSYRGVPDEQYF,TGTGCCAGCAGCTACCGGGGGGTTCCCGACGAGCAGTACTTC
TRBJ2-3,NA,TRBV6-4,NA,CASSDGATDTQYF,TGTGCCAGCAGTGACGGGGCAACAGATACGCAGTATTTT
TRBJ1-6,TRBD1,TRBV5-1,once,CASSLGQGASSPLHF,TGCGCCAGCAGCTTGGGACAGGGGGCGAGTTCACCCCTCCACTTT